These 26 T cell receptor beta chains share one sample of origin, sequenced in a study of vaccination and CD4 T cells after COVID-19. Antigen specificity for these receptors is unknown. Treatment reported: roughly 11-day PBMC culture with coronavirus spike peptide pools or control peptides (ViraFEST assay). Cultured CD4+ T-cell DNA underwent Oncomine TCR Beta short-read sequencing. TCRdb fed the PCR reads into MiXCR, producing one record per CDR3 protein. The repertoire has over 11,000 distinct CDR3 sequences, under 75% of them found once; the top ten carry 15% to 20%. The source material was CD4+ T cells from blood, cultured in vitro. These receptors were taken from a human donor who had recovered from COVID-19.

This clonotype was recorded a few times. V usage is TRBV20-1 and J usage is TRBJ2-4; no firm D call. The CDR3 has 12 amino acids. With 0 bases removed from V and 0 bases from J, the gap between germline ends came to 0 bases. Germline CDR1 DFQATT, CDR2 SNEGSKA (reference sequence). Written as DNA, the CDR3 is TGCAGTGCTAGAGAAGCCAAAAACATTCAGTACTTC. It yields the protein CSAREAKNIQYF.

The chain uses TRBV11-3 and TRBJ2-5; 7 nucleotides line up with TRBD1. In germline, CDR1 is SGHNT, CDR2 YENEEA. V shed 2 bases, J shed 2 bases, and the junction held 2 bases outside the gene matches. The CDR3 loop spans 14 amino acids. CDR3 in DNA: TGTGCCAGCAGCTTACCCAGGGGGCAAGAGACCCAGTACTTC. Protein sequence: CASSLPRGQETQYF.

The chain is built from TRBV20-1 and TRBJ1-1, with D tentatively TRBD1 (5 bases). With 3 bases removed from V and 5 bases from J, the gap between germline ends came to 10 bases. Germline V gene data show CDR1 as DFQATT and CDR2 as SNEGSKA (reference sequence). The length of the CDR3 is 12 residues. The CDR3 protein is CSARGGTTEAFF. The CDR3 DNA reads TGCAGTGCTAGGGGGGGTACAACTGAAGCTTTCTTT.

This clonotype showed up just a few times. V gene TRBV6-2 or TRBV6-3 combines with J gene TRBJ1-6; 8 positions agree with TRBD1. V gave up 2 bases and J gave up 9 bases; unmatched junction bases: 6. The CDR3 is 15 amino acids. The germline gives CDR1 MNHEY, CDR2 SVGEGT. CDR3 nucleotides: TGTGCCAGCAGTTACCGGACAGGGAGAAGTTCACCCCTCCACTTT. The encoded protein is CASSYRTGRSSPLHF.

This rearrangement joins TRBV15 to TRBJ1-1; D is undetermined. CDR1 and CDR2 from the germline V gene are LNHNV and YYDKDF (reference sequence). Trimming removed 6 bases at V and 1 base at J, with 9 bases between. The CDR3 length is 13 residues. The DNA for the CDR3 is TGTGCCACCAGTATCACACGGAACACTGAAGCTTTCTTT. The encoded protein is CATSITRNTEAFF.

The rearrangement links TRBV4-2 to TRBJ2-5; tentatively, D is TRBD1 or TRBD2 (6 bases each). This CDR3 has 16 amino acids. Germline lookup yields CDR1 LGHNA and CDR2 YNFKEQ. V lost 4 bases to trimming and J lost 5 bases, with 20 bases between them. The CDR3 loop reads CASSPLFRGQEETQYF. CDR3 sequence (DNA): TGTGCCAGCAGCCCATTGTTCCGGGGGCAAGAGGAGACCCAGTACTTC.

This chain uses TRBV19 with TRBJ2-2, with D uncertain. The CDR3 totals 13 residues. With 3 bases removed from V and 5 bases from J, the gap between germline ends came to 7 bases. Germline V gene sequence: CDR1 LNHDA, CDR2 SQIVND (reference sequence). The CDR3 DNA sequence: TGTGCCAGTAGTATCGACTTGACCGGGGAGCTGTTTTTT. Translating gives CASSIDLTGELFF.

The rearrangement uses TRBV25-1 and TRBJ1-4; tentative D call: TRBD1 (6 bases). Germline CDR1 is MGHDK and CDR2 is SYGVNS. Trimming took off 6 bases at V and 3 bases at J, with 11 bases between the two ends. The CDR3 sequence is 14 residues long. The CDR3 here is CASRLQGANEKLFF. CDR3 in DNA: TGTGCCAGCAGGTTACAGGGAGCTAATGAAAAACTGTTTTTT.

A word on this clonotype: The DNA is omitted, as the CDR3 cannot be located on it reliably, and the CDR3 follows TCRdb's listing. The V and J genes are TRBV2 and TRBJ2-7; the D call in the table, TRBD2, was not verified against the DNA. The CDR3 sequence runs 19 residues, both termini included. Germline CDR1 reads SNHLY; CDR2 reads FYNNEI. The CDR3 is CASSTSGLAGGTSSYEQYF.

V and J are TRBV15 and TRBJ2-4; maybe TRBD2 (7 bases). The germline V gene has CDR1 LNHNV and CDR2 YYDKDF (reference sequence). The CDR3 has 17 amino acids. The germline V and J ends were trimmed by 0 bases and 7 bases, with 19 bases remaining between them. CDR3 DNA: TGTGCCACCAGCAGAGATCCTTCCGGGGGGCGTCAGAACATTCAGTACTTC. Residues: CATSRDPSGGRQNIQYF.

CDR3 DNA sequence: TGTGCCAGTAGTATGCAAGGGGACAGTACACCCCTCCACTTT. It yields the protein CASSMQGDSTPLHF. The chain couples TRBV19 to TRBJ1-6, with TRBD1 matching 7 bases. CDR3 size: 14 residues. V was clipped by 3 bases and J by 11 bases; unmatched bases: 7. The germline V gene encodes CDR1 LNHDA and CDR2 SQIVND (reference sequence).

This clonotype appeared a few times. The chain is built from TRBV20-1 and TRBJ1-1; no definite D call. Germline V gene sequence: CDR1 DFQATT, CDR2 SNEGSKA (reference sequence). Trimming cost V 5 bases and J 0 bases, with 7 bases left between them. CDR3 length equals 12 residues. The CDR3 spells CSAYSMNTEAFF. CDR3 in DNA: TGCAGTGCTTACAGCATGAACACTGAAGCTTTCTTT.

As regards this clonotype: Germline is not matched at one junction end, which may reflect a read error. This sequence joins TRBV10-3 and TRBJ2-3, with D maybe TRBD2 (6 bases). The CDR3 spans 12 residues. Germline V gene lookup returns CDR1 ENHRY and CDR2 SYGVKD. DNA for the CDR3: TGTGCCATCAGTACTAGCATAGATACGCAGTATTTT. Translating gives CAISTSIDTQYF.

This clonotype was counted a single time. V and J are TRBV7-6 and TRBJ2-2; D gene uncertain. CDR1 SGHVS and CDR2 FNYEAQ come from the germline V gene. Trimming cost V 3 bases and J 0 bases, with 14 bases left between them. There are 17 residues in the CDR3. The CDR3 region has the DNA TGTGCCAGCAGCTTGGTGATGCGGATCGCGAACACCGGGGAGCTGTTTTTT. Translation gives CASSLVMRIANTGELFF.

The chain carries TRBV6-1 and TRBJ2-5; no definite D call. V shed 5 bases and J shed 5 bases, with 6 bases lying between them. The CDR3 has 11 amino acids. Germline CDR1 and CDR2: MNHNS and SASEGT. CDR3 residues: CASSPGETQYF. CDR3 nucleotide sequence: TGTGCCAGCAGTCCCGGGGAGACCCAGTACTTC.

The chain is built from TRBV7-7 and TRBJ2-5, with 10 bases identical to TRBD2. CDR1 SSHAT and CDR2 FNYEAQ come from the germline V gene (reference sequence). The V gene end was trimmed by 5 bases and the J gene end by 3 bases; junction bases not matched to a gene: 9. This CDR3 is 16 amino acids long. Here the CDR3 reads CASSLGSSGGEETQYF. CDR3 in DNA: TGTGCCAGCAGCCTGGGGTCCAGCGGGGGGGAAGAGACCCAGTACTTC.

This rearrangement joins TRBV7-8 to TRBJ1-1, with D unresolved. Trimming stripped 1 base from V and 6 bases from J, with 18 bases between. From germline, CDR1 is SGHVS and CDR2 FQNEAQ. The CDR3 extends over 16 amino acids. CDR3: CASSLVGGRVVAEAFF. As DNA, the CDR3 is TGTGCCAGCAGCTTAGTGGGCGGGCGGGTCGTGGCTGAAGCTTTCTTT.

The rearrangement joins TRBV6-5 to TRBJ2-3; 9 positions agree with TRBD2. With 2 bases clipped from V and 0 bases from J, the junction kept 3 bases outside the gene matches. Germline CDR1 and CDR2: MNHEY and SVGAGI. This CDR3 is built from 16 residues. The CDR3, as DNA: TGTGCCAGCAGTTACCAGACTAGCGGTAGCACAGATACGCAGTATTTT. Translating it yields CASSYQTSGSTDTQYF.

The CDR3 nucleotides read TGCAGTGCTAGGCGGGGAGGGGGGGCGAATGAGCAGTTCTTC. Translated: CSARRGGGANEQFF. The V gene is TRBV20-1, the J gene TRBJ2-1; possible D gene TRBD2, 7 bases. The CDR3 has 14 residues. Trimming took off 3 bases at V and 7 bases at J, with 16 bases between the two ends. Germline CDR1 DFQATT, CDR2 SNEGSKA (reference sequence).

The genes are TRBV9 and TRBJ2-1; 11 bases agree with TRBD2. Per the germline V gene, CDR1 is SGDLS and CDR2 is YYNGEE. The CDR3 length is 15 residues. Unmatched junction bases numbered 5, after V lost 0 bases and J lost 9 bases. This CDR3 reads CASSVEVAGGTEQFF. The CDR3 nucleotides are TGTGCCAGCAGCGTAGAGGTAGCGGGGGGGACTGAGCAGTTCTTC. Supplemented by reference TRBV9 and TRBJ2-1, the full variable domain reads DSGVTQTPKHLITATGQRVTLRCSPRSGDLSVYWYQQSLDQGLQFLIQYYNGEERAKGNILERFSAQQFPDLHSELNLSSLELGDSALYFCASSVEVAGGTEQFFGPGTRLTVL.

This rearrangement joins TRBV10-3 to TRBJ1-2; TRBD1 aligns across 9 bases. Looked up from germline, CDR1 is ENHRY and CDR2 is SYGVKD. CDR3 length equals 15 residues. The V gene end was trimmed by 3 bases and the J gene end by 3 bases; junction bases not matched to a gene: 5. The CDR3 nucleotides are TGTGCCATCAGTGACCCCGGGACAGGGTACTATGGCTACACCTTC. Translation gives CAISDPGTGYYGYTF.

The chain couples TRBV15 to TRBJ1-6, with D possibly matching TRBD1 (6 bases). Trimming left V 4 bases short and J 10 bases short, with 17 bases between. This CDR3 contains 15 residues. Germline CDR1 LNHNV, CDR2 YYDKDF (reference sequence). Here the CDR3 reads CATSKPLGRGSPLHF. As DNA, the CDR3 is TGTGCCACCAGCAAACCCCTCGGGAGGGGGTCACCCCTCCACTTT. The whole variable domain, filled in from reference TRBV15 and TRBJ1-6, reads DAMVIQNPRYQVTQFGKPVTLSCSQTLNHNVMYWYQQKSSQAPKLLFHYYDKDFNNEADTPDNFQSRRPNTSFCFLDIRSPGLGDTAMYLCATSKPLGRGSPLHFGNGTRLTVT.

This chain uses TRBV5-4 with TRBJ1-2, with D uncertain. From germline, CDR1 is SGHNT and CDR2 YYREEE (reference sequence). CDR3 length: 14 amino acids. Trimming cost V 5 bases and J 3 bases, with 14 bases left between them. CDR3 sequence (DNA): TGTGCCAGCAGGAAGAGGGTTGAAGACTATGGCTACACCTTC. Translating it yields CASRKRVEDYGYTF. Full variable domain (rest looked up from reference TRBV5-4 and TRBJ1-2): ETGVTQSPTHLIKTRGQQVTLRCSSQSGHNTVSWYQQALGQGPQFIFQYYREEENGRGNFPPRFSGLQFPNYSSELNVNALELDDSALYLCASRKRVEDYGYTFGSGTRLTVV.

The chain recombines TRBV2 with TRBJ2-5; 9 bases are shared with TRBD1. The germline CDR1 and CDR2 sequences are SNHLY and FYNNEI. The V and J ends lost 3 bases and 1 base, in that order; junction bases with no gene match: 3. This CDR3 spans 15 amino acids. The CDR3 DNA sequence: TGTGCCAGCAGTGACCGGACAGGGGTCCAAGAGACCCAGTACTTC. Translation: CASSDRTGVQETQYF.

This clonotype was observed a handful of times. The chain is built from TRBV5-4 and TRBJ2-5, with D perhaps matching TRBD1 or TRBD2 (5 bases each). The germline V and J ends were trimmed by 0 bases and 1 base, with 13 bases remaining between them. The CDR3 has 16 residues. Germline V gene lookup returns CDR1 SGHNT and CDR2 YYREEE (reference sequence). CDR3 in amino acids: CASSLEPGTRQETQYF. CDR3 sequence (DNA): TGTGCCAGCAGCTTGGAACCGGGGACCCGCCAAGAGACCCAGTACTTC.

The chain has TRBV30 and TRBJ2-5; no clear D gene. CDR3 length: 11 residues. Trimming stripped 2 bases from V and 5 bases from J, with 6 bases between. The germline gives CDR1 GTSNPN, CDR2 SVGIG (reference sequence). In DNA form, the CDR3 reads TGTGCCTGGAGTAATCGGGAGACCCAGTACTTC. Translated: CAWSNRETQYF. The full variable domain, with the rest looked up from reference TRBV30 and TRBJ2-5, is SQTIHQWPATLVQPVGSPLSLECTVEGTSNPNLYWYRQAAGRGLQLLFYSVGIGQISSEVPQNLSASRPQDRQFILSSKKLLLSDSGFYLCAWSNRETQYFGPGTRLLVL.